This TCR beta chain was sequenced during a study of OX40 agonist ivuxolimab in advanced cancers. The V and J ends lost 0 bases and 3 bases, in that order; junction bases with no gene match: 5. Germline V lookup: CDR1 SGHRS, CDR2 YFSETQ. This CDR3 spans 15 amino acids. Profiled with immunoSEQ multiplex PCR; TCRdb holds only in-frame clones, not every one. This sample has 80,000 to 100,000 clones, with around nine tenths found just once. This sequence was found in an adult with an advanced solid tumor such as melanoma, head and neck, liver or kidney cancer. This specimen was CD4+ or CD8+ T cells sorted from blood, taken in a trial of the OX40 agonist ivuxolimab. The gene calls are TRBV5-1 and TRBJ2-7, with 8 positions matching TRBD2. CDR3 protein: CASSLVAGGNYEQYF. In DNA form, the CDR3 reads TGCGCCAGCAGCTTGGTCGCGGGGGGCAACTACGAGCAGTACTTC.